The TCR beta chain described here comes from a study of radiotherapy plus CTLA-4 blockade in lung cancer. Overall study context: Across the patients, objective responses occurred in approximately 19%, and disease control in 30% to 40%. Findings and caveats of the study: In blood, TCR clones derived from the tumor expanded after radiotherapy plus ipilimumab. Early blood T cell clone dynamics reportedly forecast response best, with interferon-beta.

Clones were read by immunoSEQ multiplex PCR, and TCRdb kept only the in-frame ones, dropping some. The sample has some 40,000 clones; approximately 79% are singletons. Focal radiation and CTLA-4 blockade (ipilimumab) were tested in chemo-refractory metastatic non-small-cell lung cancer patients. This clone was seen more than once but under ten times. No antigen is known for it. The CDR3 runs 13 residues. Germline V gives CDR1 SNHLY, CDR2 FYNNEI. V lost 7 bases to trimming and J lost 2 bases, with 12 bases between them. The clonotype was recovered from a human donor with non-small cell lung cancer that progressed on radiotherapy plus ipilimumab. V gene TRBV2 combines with J gene TRBJ2-7; weak D call: TRBD1 (6 bases). The source was peripheral blood, collected from a patient treated with radiotherapy plus ipilimumab. Written as DNA, the CDR3 is TGTGCCAGCATCACCACAGGGACCTACGAGCAGTACTTC. It encodes CASITTGTYEQYF. Combining the CDR3 with reference TRBV2 and TRBJ2-7 gives the whole variable domain EPEVTQTPSHQVTQMGQEVILRCVPISNHLYFYWYRQILGQKVEFLVSFYNNEISEKSEIFDDQFSVERPDGSNFTLKIRSTKLEDSAMYFCASITTGTYEQYFGPGTRLTVT.